The 26 T cell receptor beta chains listed next were all sequenced from one sample in a study of blood T cell repertoires in COVID-19. Clones were read by immunoSEQ multiplex PCR, and TCRdb kept only the in-frame ones, dropping some. The sample carries over 200,000 clones, around 90% recorded once. The specimen sequenced was PBMCs or T cells enriched from blood (not recorded which). Receptor source: a man aged 25 to 45 who had recovered from COVID-19.

In DNA, the CDR3 is TGCGCCAGCAGCCTGGCTATAGGACTAGCGGGAACAGATACGCAGTATTTT. Its protein is CASSLAIGLAGTDTQYF. The chain is built from TRBV5-1 and TRBJ2-3, with 12 bases lining up with TRBD2. Germline V CDR1 and CDR2: SGHRS, YFSETQ. J lost 3 bases, V lost 4 bases, and 9 bases had no gene match. This CDR3 spans 17 amino acids.

The gene calls are TRBV4-3 and TRBJ2-1, with 11 bases lining up with TRBD2. J gave up 5 bases and V 5 bases, and 5 bases lay outside the gene matches. Germline V gives CDR1 LGHNA, CDR2 YSLEER. The CDR3 is made up of 15 amino acids. CDR3 sequence (DNA): TGCGCCAGCAGCTACGGGACTAGCGGTAACAATGAGCAGTTCTTC. Translated: CASSYGTSGNNEQFF.

This clone was recorded once. The chain has TRBV7-2 and TRBJ2-3; the D gene is possibly TRBD1 (5 bases). The V and J ends lost 1 base and 6 bases respectively, with 14 bases between them. Germline V gene sequence: CDR1 SGHTA, CDR2 FQGNSA. The CDR3 sequence is 15 residues long. CDR3 residues: CASSLVTGLSDTQYF. CDR3 coding DNA: TGTGCCAGCAGCTTAGTTACAGGCCTTTCGGATACGCAGTATTTT.

The J gene is TRBJ1-1, the V gene TRBV4-3, with D uncertain. Between the trimmed V and J ends, which lost 5 bases and 5 bases, there was a span of 9 bases. This CDR3 region has 12 residues. Germline values: CDR1 LGHNA, CDR2 YSLEER. CDR3 nucleotide sequence: TGCGCCAGCAGCTACAGCGGAACTGAAGCTTTCTTT. It yields the protein CASSYSGTEAFF.

This clone was found once. The rearrangement links TRBV19 to TRBJ1-1, with 12 positions matching TRBD1. The CDR3 loop spans 18 amino acids. V gave up 6 bases and J gave up 0 bases; unmatched junction bases: 11. Germline assignment: CDR1 LNHDA and CDR2 SQIVND (reference sequence). DNA for the CDR3: TGTGCCAGTAGGACGTTTCCGGGACAGGGGGCGTTGAACACTGAAGCTTTCTTT. This encodes CASRTFPGQGALNTEAFF.

The chain couples TRBV12-3 or TRBV12-4 to TRBJ2-1; D is possibly TRBD1 (7 bases). V was shortened by 4 bases and J by 12 bases, with 13 bases between the two germline ends. The CDR3 spans 12 residues. CDR3 region: CASSSQGGVQFF. CDR3 coding DNA: TGTGCCAGCAGTTCGCAGGGGGGCGTGCAGTTCTTC.

The rearrangement joins TRBV9 to TRBJ2-3, with D tentatively TRBD2 (6 bases). This CDR3 is built from 15 residues. CDR1 is SGDLS and CDR2 is YYNGEE in the germline V gene. Trimming removed 0 bases from V and 5 bases from J, with 13 bases in between. CDR3 amino acids: CASSVEGGVRDTQYF. The CDR3 nucleotides are TGTGCCAGCAGCGTAGAGGGAGGAGTGAGAGATACGCAGTATTTT. The full variable domain, completed using reference TRBV9 and TRBJ2-3, is DSGVTQTPKHLITATGQRVTLRCSPRSGDLSVYWYQQSLDQGLQFLIQYYNGEERAKGNILERFSAQQFPDLHSELNLSSLELGDSALYFCASSVEGGVRDTQYFGPGTRLTVL.

V and J are TRBV20-1 and TRBJ2-3, with a possible D match to TRBD2 (6 bases). CDR3 length: 15 residues. Trimming took off 3 bases at V and 5 bases at J, with 18 bases between the two ends. The V gene's germline CDR1 is DFQATT and CDR2 SNEGSKA (reference sequence). DNA of the CDR3: TGCAGTGCTAGTTTGGGGGAGGTTTATAAAGATACGCAGTATTTT. Translating it yields CSASLGEVYKDTQYF.

This clone was picked up one time. V is TRBV6-2 or TRBV6-3 and J is TRBJ2-1, with D perhaps TRBD2 (6 bases). This CDR3 contains 19 residues. Per germline, CDR1 MNHEY and CDR2 SVGEGT. Trimming left V 0 bases short and J 7 bases short, with 25 bases between. Here the CDR3 DNA reads TGTGCCAGCAGTTACTCTTGGCTAGCGAGCCTCTTTGGGGGGAATGAGCAGTTCTTC. It yields the protein CASSYSWLASLFGGNEQFF.

The CDR3 loop reads CASSLTGGGSGNTIYF. CDR3 nucleotides: TGCGCCAGCAGCTTAACAGGGGGTGGATCTGGAAACACCATATATTTT. The chain employs TRBV5-1 and TRBJ1-3; 8 nucleotides align to TRBD1. Germline loops: CDR1 SGHRS, CDR2 YFSETQ. The CDR3 contains 16 residues. With 2 bases clipped from V and 1 base from J, the junction kept 5 bases outside the gene matches.

The chain employs TRBV30 and TRBJ2-4, with 8 positions matching TRBD1. The CDR3 totals 11 residues. Germline V gene data show CDR1 as GTSNPN and CDR2 as SVGIG (reference sequence). J lost 15 bases, V lost 2 bases, and 6 bases had no gene match. The CDR3 sequence: CAWSTGTGPYF. The DNA of the CDR3 is TGTGCCTGGAGTACCGGGACAGGTCCGTACTTC.

The genes are TRBV20-1 and TRBJ1-1; D call uncertain. This CDR3 has 11 residues. The germline gives CDR1 DFQATT, CDR2 SNEGSKA (reference sequence). The V end was cut by 6 bases, the J end by 4 bases, with 9 bases between. Here the CDR3 DNA reads TGCAGTGCGGAGCCCCCCACTGAAGCTTTCTTT. This codes for CSAEPPTEAFF.

The J gene is TRBJ2-2, the V gene TRBV19, with 8 positions matching TRBD2. Germline assignment: CDR1 LNHDA and CDR2 SQIVND (reference sequence). The CDR3 consists of 17 residues. V was clipped by 7 bases and J by 4 bases; unmatched bases: 14. The CDR3 nucleotides are TGTGCCAGTAACCCCCGGCGGGAGGCCCTCAGCACCGGGGAGCTGTTTTTT. Translating gives CASNPRREALSTGELFF.

The gene calls are TRBV24-1 and TRBJ2-5, with 8 bases that match TRBD2. Germline V lookup: CDR1 KGHDR, CDR2 SFDVKD. The CDR3 loop spans 14 amino acids. The trim removed 9 bases at V and 2 bases at J, leaving 7 bases unmatched. Written as DNA, the CDR3 is TGTGCCACCGGAGCGGGGGTCCAACAAGAGACCCAGTACTTC. It codes for CATGAGVQQETQYF.

The rearrangement links TRBV7-9 to TRBJ2-3; the D is unclear. This CDR3 contains 14 residues. The germline CDR1 and CDR2 sequences are SEHNR and FQNEAQ (reference sequence). Between the trimmed V and J ends, which lost 5 bases and 0 bases, there was a span of 9 bases. In DNA form, the CDR3 reads TGTGCCAGCAGCGCAGGAAGGAGCACAGATACGCAGTATTTT. Residues: CASSAGRSTDTQYF.

This clone was detected once. The chain recombines TRBV6-5 with TRBJ1-5; no clear D. Germline lookup yields CDR1 MNHEY and CDR2 SVGAGI. The CDR3 is 13 residues long. Between the trimmed V and J ends, which lost 7 bases and 7 bases, there was a span of 14 bases. CDR3 in amino acids: CASMNRVGQPQHF. The CDR3 DNA reads as TGTGCCAGCATGAACCGGGTTGGGCAGCCCCAGCATTTT.

The rearrangement links TRBV13 to TRBJ2-7, with TRBD1 matching 7 bases. The CDR3 spans 15 residues. Germline V gene sequence: CDR1 PRHDT, CDR2 FYEKMQ (reference sequence). With 7 bases clipped from V and 1 base from J, the junction kept 10 bases outside the gene matches. The CDR3 coding sequence is TGTGCCAGCAAATGGGCACAGGGGCCATCCTACGAGCAGTACTTC. Protein sequence: CASKWAQGPSYEQYF. The full variable domain, in which reference TRBV13 and TRBJ2-7 provide the parts outside the CDR3, is AAGVIQSPRHLIKEKRETATLKCYPIPRHDTVYWYQQGPGQDPQFLISFYEKMQSDKGSIPDRFSAQQFSDYHSELNMSSLELGDSALYFCASKWAQGPSYEQYFGPGTRLTVT.

This chain connects TRBV3-1 (or the pseudogene TRBV3-2) to TRBJ2-3; 10 bases fit TRBD2. After removal of 1 base from V and 4 bases from J, the junction contained 11 bases not matched to a gene. This CDR3 is 18 amino acids long. CDR1 and CDR2 from the germline V gene are LGHDT and YNNKEL (reference sequence). CDR3 protein: CASSQVGRSAGGADTQYF. The CDR3 coding sequence is TGTGCCAGCAGCCAAGTTGGACGCTCAGCGGGGGGGGCAGATACGCAGTATTTT.

This chain uses TRBV10-3 with TRBJ2-1; 12 nucleotides align to TRBD2. V trimming: 5 bases; J trimming: 5 bases; junction bases outside the gene matches: 7. Looked up from germline, CDR1 is ENHRY and CDR2 is SYGVKD. This CDR3 contains 16 residues. The CDR3: CAISRLAGESHNEQFF. CDR3 nucleotide sequence: TGTGCCATCAGTCGACTAGCGGGGGAGTCACACAATGAGCAGTTCTTC.

The rearrangement joins TRBV7-2 to TRBJ1-1; 7 nucleotides line up with TRBD1. CDR3 size: 19 residues. Germline trimming cut 2 bases from V and 0 bases from J; bases unmatched to any gene: 15. From germline, CDR1 is SGHTA and CDR2 FQGNSA. The CDR3 DNA follows: TGTGCCAGCAGCTTACCGGTCGGGACAGCTGATAGAATGAACACTGAAGCTTTCTTT. It specifies CASSLPVGTADRMNTEAFF.

The V gene is TRBV30, the J gene TRBJ2-5, with D tentatively TRBD1 (6 bases). Trimming removed 0 bases from V and 4 bases from J, with 12 bases in between. There are 14 residues in the CDR3. Germline assignment: CDR1 GTSNPN and CDR2 SVGIG (reference sequence). Here the CDR3 DNA reads TGTGCCTGGAGTGTACTGGGGGCCAGAGAGACCCAGTACTTC. Translated: CAWSVLGARETQYF.

This clone was seen only once. The J gene is TRBJ2-7, the V gene TRBV21-1; the tabulated D call, TRBD1, remains unverified against the DNA. TRBV21-1 is described as a pseudogene. This CDR3 comprises 17 residues. This CDR3 reads CASSKGIGTGGAGEQYF. The CDR3, as DNA: TGTGCCAGCAGCAAAGGGATCGGGACAGGGGGCGCGGGGGAGCAGTACTTC.

The V call is TRBV5-1, the J call TRBJ2-5; 7 bases line up with TRBD2. CDR3 length equals 15 residues. Looked up from germline, CDR1 is SGHRS and CDR2 is YFSETQ. J gave up 1 base and V 3 bases, and 6 bases lay outside the gene matches. The CDR3 protein is CASSWALAAQETQYF. Here the CDR3 DNA reads TGCGCCAGCAGCTGGGCTCTAGCGGCCCAAGAGACCCAGTACTTC.

The genes are TRBV29-1 and TRBJ1-2; 8 bases match TRBD1. Unmatched junction bases numbered 6, after V lost 4 bases and J lost 8 bases. In germline, CDR1 is SQVTM, CDR2 ANQGSEA. The CDR3 loop spans 12 amino acids. CDR3 residues: CSVAYRGAGYTF. The CDR3 coding sequence is TGCAGCGTTGCGTACAGGGGGGCGGGCTACACCTTC.

The J gene is TRBJ1-1, the V gene TRBV2; 11 nucleotides match TRBD1. Germline loops: CDR1 SNHLY, CDR2 FYNNEI. The ends lost 4 bases at V and 5 bases at J; junction bases unmatched: 12. CDR3 length: 17 residues. The chain's CDR3 is CASSGAYFGTGGTEAFF. The DNA for the CDR3 is TGTGCCAGCAGTGGGGCCTACTTTGGGACAGGGGGTACTGAAGCTTTCTTT.

The V gene is TRBV5-4, the J gene TRBJ1-4; 9 bases align to TRBD1. The ends lost 4 bases at V and 8 bases at J; junction bases unmatched: 9. CDR3 length: 15 amino acids. Germline assignment: CDR1 SGHNT and CDR2 YYREEE (reference sequence). This chain's CDR3 is CASSAAGQGHEKLFF. The CDR3 DNA is TGTGCCAGCAGCGCGGCGGGACAGGGTCACGAAAAACTGTTTTTT.